A few counts support the clone carrying this T cell receptor beta chain. This sample is drawn from a study of blood T cells in healthy people across ages. The authors ran a second PCR of about 6 to 11 cycles using a sample-barcoded 5' primer and a J-beta primer mix. Each cDNA molecule carried a tag from a template-switch adaptor that contained 12 random nucleotides. TCRdb itself ran the 5' RACE reads through MiXCR, one entry per CDR3 protein. The sample records about 280,000 distinct CDR3 sequences, roughly 29% being singletons. A minimum of 5 micrograms of total RNA was extracted per sample. Between the trimmed V and J ends, which lost 5 bases and 6 bases, there was a span of 9 bases. Germline CDR1 reads MDHEN; CDR2 reads SYDVKM. The CDR3 extends over 12 amino acids.

The clonotype originates from a woman in her 70s in good health. The genes are TRBV28 and TRBJ2-3, with D hard to call. The sample consisted of blood. CDR3 DNA: TGTGCCAGCAGTCTGGGTCCGGATACGCAGTATTTT. It translates to CASSLGPDTQYF.